In this sample, the clone carrying this TCR beta chain turned up a few times. Its antigen is currently unknown. This specimen comes from a study of human T cells and chemical hapten exposure. The overall study: An area of 2 cm by less than 2.5 cm on upper inner arm skin received 2% DPC for sensitization. Study-wide results and limits: No alteration of TCRs above 1 in 1000 frequency was seen with DPC sensitization.

The CDR3 has 13 amino acids. Trimming stripped 3 bases from V and 2 bases from J, with 8 bases between. Germline loops: CDR1 MDHEN, CDR2 SYDVKM. TCRdb itself ran the RACE reads through MiXCR, one entry per CDR3 protein. The sample has 97,000 or so distinct CDR3 sequences, less than 35% seen once. This sample's time point: patch test 3, about 24 weeks after DPC sensitization. The treatment was: therapeutic diphenylcyclopropenone sensitization with weekly scalp DPC. Blood draws came first, before each patch test. Sequences were derived from whole blood, sampled in connection with sensitization to the hapten diphenylcyclopropenone (DPC). The receptor was derived from a man aged 40-55 years with alopecia areata. Some clones in this sample may be carry-over from other donors' samples. The chain combines TRBV28 with TRBJ2-7, with a weak D call TRBD1 (5 bases). CDR3 region: CASSFHRTYEQYF. The CDR3 DNA reads as TGTGCCAGCAGTTTTCACAGGACCTACGAGCAGTACTTC.